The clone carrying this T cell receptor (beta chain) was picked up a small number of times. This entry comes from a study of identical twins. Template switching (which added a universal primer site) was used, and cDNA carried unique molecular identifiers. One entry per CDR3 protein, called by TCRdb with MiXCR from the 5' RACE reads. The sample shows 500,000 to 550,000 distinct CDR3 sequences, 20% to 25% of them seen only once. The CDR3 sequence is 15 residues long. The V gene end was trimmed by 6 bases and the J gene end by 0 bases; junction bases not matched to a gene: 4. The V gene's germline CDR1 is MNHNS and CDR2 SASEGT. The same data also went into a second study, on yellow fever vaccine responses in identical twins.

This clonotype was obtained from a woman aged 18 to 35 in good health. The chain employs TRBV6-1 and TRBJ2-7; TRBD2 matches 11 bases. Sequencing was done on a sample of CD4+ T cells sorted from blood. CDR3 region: CASRPTSGSSYEQYF. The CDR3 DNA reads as TGTGCCAGCAGGCCAACTAGCGGGAGCTCCTACGAGCAGTACTTC.